The clone carrying this TCR beta chain showed up many times. Its target is unknown. The sample originates from a study of neurological immune-mediated disorders. Study results and limitations: Among expanded clones, no CDR3 amino acid sequences were shared across subjects, a pattern suggesting private repertoires in all groups. The multiple sclerosis repertoire cluster had no association with any clinical or MRI feature.

Each CDR3 protein gets one entry after TCRdb re-called the 5' RACE reads with MiXCR. There are around 30,000 distinct CDR3 sequences in the sample; about 1.6% occur only once, and around 8.8% lies in the top ten. The V gene end was trimmed by 3 bases and the J gene end by 3 bases; junction bases not matched to a gene: 2. Germline loops: CDR1 DFQATT, CDR2 SNEGSKA (reference sequence). This CDR3 spans 12 amino acids. J is TRBJ2-7 and V is TRBV20-1; 7 nucleotides match TRBD1. Sample: PBMCs. The TCR sequence derives from a woman aged 25 to 39 with multiple sclerosis. The CDR3 bases are TGCAGTGCTAGTGCAGGGGGCTACGAGCAGTACTTC. This encodes CSASAGGYEQYF.